One and the same sample provided the 10 T cell receptor beta chains below, sequenced in a study of blood T cell repertoires in COVID-19. Clones were read by immunoSEQ multiplex PCR, and TCRdb kept only the in-frame ones, dropping some. In the table there are about 250,000 clones, around four fifths of which are singletons. The sample consisted of peripheral blood. The receptors derive from a woman aged 40 to 49 with active or convalescent COVID-19.

The chain couples TRBV28 to TRBJ2-7, with 10 bases matching TRBD2. V trimming: 6 bases; J trimming: 3 bases; junction bases outside the gene matches: 14. CDR3 size: 17 residues. Germline-derived CDR1 and CDR2 are MDHEN and SYDVKM. CDR3 amino acids: CASSPGLLAGPLYEQYV. CDR3 DNA sequence: TGTGCCAGCAGCCCGGGCCTACTAGCGGGGCCACTCTACGAGCAGTACGTC.

J is TRBJ1-5 and V is TRBV28; D uncertain. The CDR3 has 14 residues. Trimming pared 7 bases from V and 6 bases from J, leaving 16 bases between. Per the germline V gene, CDR1 is MDHEN and CDR2 is SYDVKM. CDR3 amino acids: CASKGVRGGQPQHF. The CDR3 DNA is TGTGCCAGCAAGGGAGTCCGGGGAGGTCAGCCCCAGCATTTT.

The CDR3 region has the DNA TGTGCCAGTAGGGGCAGGGGGAACACCGGGGAGCTGTTTTTT. Its protein product is CASRGRGNTGELFF. The V gene is TRBV19, the J gene TRBJ2-2; perhaps TRBD1 as D (6 bases). This CDR3 comprises 14 residues. V gave up 6 bases and J gave up 1 base, with 9 bases separating them. Germline lookup yields CDR1 LNHDA and CDR2 SQIVND (reference sequence).

The chain has TRBV5-1 and TRBJ2-3, with 11 bases fitting TRBD2. Germline V lookup: CDR1 SGHRS, CDR2 YFSETQ. CDR3 length: 14 amino acids. The V and J ends lost 4 bases and 4 bases, in that order; junction bases with no gene match: 2. The CDR3, as DNA: TGCGCCAGCAGCCCACTAGCGGGGGCAGATACGCAGTATTTT. This translates into CASSPLAGADTQYF.

The chain's CDR3 is CASSISRVLRNTGELFF. CDR3 coding DNA: TGTGCCAGTAGTATAAGCAGGGTCCTACGGAACACCGGGGAGCTGTTTTTT. This sequence joins TRBV19 and TRBJ2-2; weak D call: TRBD1 (5 bases). Trimming took 2 bases from V and 1 from J, leaving 14 bases between them. The CDR3 loop spans 17 amino acids. The V gene's germline CDR1 is LNHDA and CDR2 SQIVND (reference sequence).

The gene calls are TRBV4-2 and TRBJ2-7; 8 nucleotides line up with TRBD2. V shed 0 bases, J shed 6 bases, and the junction held 7 bases outside the gene matches. Germline V CDR1 and CDR2: LGHNA, YNFKEQ. The CDR3 runs 15 residues. The DNA of the CDR3 is TGTGCCAGCAGCCAAGATCTCGGGACTAGTAGCGAGCAGTACGTC. Residues: CASSQDLGTSSEQYV.

In this sample, this clone turned up once. This chain links TRBV6-5 with TRBJ2-6; unclear D gene. The germline V and J ends were trimmed by 5 bases and 0 bases, with 8 bases remaining between them. Germline V gives CDR1 MNHEY, CDR2 SVGAGI. This CDR3 comprises 15 residues. For the CDR3, the DNA is TGTGCCAGCAGTCGTCGTAGCTCTGGGGCCAACGTCCTGACTTTC. Translating it yields CASSRRSSGANVLTF.

The CDR3, as DNA: TGTGCCAGCAGTATGACAGGGATGAACACTGAAGCTTTCTTT. The encoded protein is CASSMTGMNTEAFF. This chain links TRBV27 with TRBJ1-1; 7 nucleotides align to TRBD1. CDR3 length: 14 amino acids. Germline CDR1 reads MNHEY; CDR2 reads SMNVEV (reference sequence). Trimming took 5 bases from V and 0 from J; bases not matched to a gene: 3.

This rearrangement joins TRBV5-1 to TRBJ1-3; no firm D call. Per germline, CDR1 SGHRS and CDR2 YFSETQ. The V and J ends lost 7 bases and 3 bases respectively, with 17 bases between them. CDR3 length: 15 amino acids. The CDR3 spells CASPRDSVDGNTIYF. CDR3 in DNA: TGCGCCAGCCCCCGGGATTCAGTGGATGGAAACACCATATATTTT.

This clone was detected a few times. This chain uses TRBV7-3 with TRBJ2-1, with D perhaps matching TRBD1 (6 bases). V was cut by 5 bases and J by 0 bases, with 11 bases left in between. The germline V gene has CDR1 SGHTA and CDR2 FQGTGA. The CDR3 runs 15 residues. The CDR3 sequence is CASSIQGSSYNEQFF. The CDR3 DNA reads as TGTGCCAGCAGCATACAGGGTAGCTCCTACAATGAGCAGTTCTTC.